This T cell receptor beta chain was captured in a study of blood T cell repertoires in COVID-19. Study overall: The United States, Italy and Spain provided the acute and convalescent COVID-19 samples. From T cells, B-cell-depleted T cells, or PBMCs came the material, which was cDNA or gDNA.

Losses at the gene ends were 7 bases for V and 0 bases for J; bases not matched to a gene: 3. The CDR3 is 13 amino acids. Germline CDR1 and CDR2: SQVTM and ANQGSEA. Study processing details: The assay estimated nucleated cells by amplifying reference gene primers. The method was immunoSEQ multiplex PCR; TCRdb's version includes in-frame clones alone and lacks a portion of them. Clonal size and the V and J genes are those of that table, whereas D and trimming came from the DNA. The sample lists some 240,000 clones; 65% to 90% were seen once. The rearrangement links TRBV29-1 to TRBJ2-7; 10 nucleotides match TRBD1. The clonotype comes from a woman aged 35 to 49 who had recovered from COVID-19. Input material: peripheral blood. The CDR3 DNA sequence: TGCAGCGCAGGGGACAGGGGCTCCTACGAGCAGTACTTC. It encodes CSAGDRGSYEQYF.